A single sample gave rise to the 15 T cell receptor beta chains below, sequenced in a study of CD8+CD57+ T cells in acquired aplastic anemia. Genomic DNA provided the template from which TCR beta VDJ and CDR3 profiles were obtained. MiXCR, applied by TCRdb to the reads, yields one record per CDR3 protein. The sample holds approximately 270,000 distinct CDR3 sequences, 50% to 70% seen once. The sequencing sample was made of sorted CD4+, CD8+, or CD8+CD57+ T cells (not recorded which) from PBMCs. The receptors here all came from a human donor with severe aplastic anemia or a healthy control (not recorded which).

The chain combines TRBV7-9 with TRBJ1-6; D gene unclear. Per the germline V gene, CDR1 is SEHNR and CDR2 is FQNEAQ (reference sequence). V was shortened by 6 bases and J by 6 bases, with 12 bases between the two germline ends. CDR3 length equals 14 residues. The CDR3 region has the DNA TGTGCCAGCAGTCTGGCAGAAACTAATTCACCCCTCCACTTT. Its translation: CASSLAETNSPLHF. Using reference TRBV7-9 and TRBJ1-6 for the parts outside the CDR3, the full variable domain is DTGVSQNPRHKITKRGQNVTFRCDPISEHNRLYWYRQTLGQGPEFLTYFQNEAQLEKSRLLSDRFSAERPKGSFSTLEIQRTEQGDSAMYLCASSLAETNSPLHFGNGTRLTVT.

Note on this clonotype: Given a much more abundant clone one base away, this may be a read error. The rearrangement links TRBV7-6 to TRBJ1-6; D is possibly TRBD1 (6 bases). In germline, CDR1 is SGHVS, CDR2 FNYEAQ. V lost 1 base and J 11 bases, leaving 12 bases between the germline ends. The CDR3 runs to 14 residues. CDR3 protein: CASSLGPQGPPLHF. CDR3 in DNA: TGTGCCAGCAGCTTAGGACCACAGGGTCCACCCCTCCACTTT.

This clonotype came up many times. This chain joins TRBV15 and TRBJ2-7, with 8 bases identical to TRBD2. V shed 1 base and J 7 bases; nucleotides not matched to a gene: 9. Germline V gene lookup returns CDR1 LNHNV and CDR2 YYDKDF (reference sequence). The CDR3 loop spans 15 amino acids. CDR3 region: CATSRVREGPEEQYF. CDR3 nucleotide sequence: TGTGCCACCAGCAGAGTACGGGAGGGCCCGGAAGAGCAGTACTTC. The full variable domain, completed using reference TRBV15 and TRBJ2-7, is DAMVIQNPRYQVTQFGKPVTLSCSQTLNHNVMYWYQQKSSQAPKLLFHYYDKDFNNEADTPDNFQSRRPNTSFCFLDIRSPGLGDTAMYLCATSRVREGPEEQYFGPGTRLTVT.

There are many counts of this clonotype. The CDR3 here is CASSGTSGATLGTQYF. CDR3 nucleotides: TGTGCCAGCAGTGGGACTAGCGGGGCTACACTTGGGACCCAGTACTTC. The rearrangement uses TRBV2 and TRBJ2-5; 12 nucleotides align to TRBD2. With V trimmed by 4 bases and J by 7 bases, 10 bases remained unmatched. The CDR3 is made up of 16 amino acids. Germline V gene data show CDR1 as SNHLY and CDR2 as FYNNEI.

V usage is TRBV5-1 and J usage is TRBJ1-1, with unresolved D. The CDR3 contains 13 residues. Trimming removed 2 bases from V and 4 bases from J, with 9 bases in between. Germline values: CDR1 SGHRS, CDR2 YFSETQ. CDR3 in amino acids: CASSLEPVTEAFF. Here the CDR3 DNA reads TGCGCCAGCAGCTTAGAGCCTGTCACTGAAGCTTTCTTT.

The chain combines TRBV7-2 with TRBJ2-2; D ambiguous. The CDR3 spans 13 residues. Between the trimmed V and J ends, which lost 5 bases and 7 bases, there was a span of 11 bases. CDR1 and CDR2 (germline): SGHTA, FQGNSA. The CDR3 region is CASSRDGHGELFF. For the CDR3, the DNA is TGTGCCAGCAGCAGAGATGGGCACGGGGAGCTGTTTTTT.

Comment on this clonotype: The junction does not match germline at one end; this may be a read error. This sequence joins TRBV28 and TRBJ2-3, with D unclear. The CDR3 contains 17 residues. CDR1 and CDR2 from the germline V gene are MDHEN and SYDVKM. CDR3 in DNA: TGTGCCAGCAGTTTCCCGTCGGCCCAAATTATCACAGATACGCCGTATTTT. It yields the protein CASSFPSAQIITDTPYF. The full variable domain, rest sourced from reference TRBV28 and TRBJ2-3, is DVKVTQSSRYLVKRTGEKVFLECVQDMDHENMFWYRQDPGLGLRLIYFSYDVKMKEKGDIPEGYSVSREKKERFSLILESASTNQTSMYLCASSFPSAQIITDTPYFGPGTRLTVL.

This clonotype was seen at least ten times. This chain joins TRBV15 and TRBJ2-3; D may be TRBD1 or TRBD2 (5 bases each). CDR3 size: 16 residues. Trimming cost V 0 bases and J 0 bases, with 10 bases left between them. Germline-derived CDR1 and CDR2 are LNHNV and YYDKDF (reference sequence). The CDR3 loop reads CATSRDRGLSTDTQYF. The CDR3 DNA is TGTGCCACCAGCAGAGATCGGGGCCTAAGCACAGATACGCAGTATTTT. Together with reference TRBV15 and TRBJ2-3, the CDR3 gives the full variable domain: DAMVIQNPRYQVTQFGKPVTLSCSQTLNHNVMYWYQQKSSQAPKLLFHYYDKDFNNEADTPDNFQSRRPNTSFCFLDIRSPGLGDTAMYLCATSRDRGLSTDTQYFGPGTRLTVL.

This chain connects TRBV2 to TRBJ2-6; D is unresolved. This CDR3 contains 16 residues. Trimming removed 4 bases at V and 0 bases at J, with 10 bases between. Germline CDR1 SNHLY, CDR2 FYNNEI. The DNA of the CDR3 is TGTGCCAGCAGTGCAAGCATAAACTCTGGGGCCAACGTCCTGACTTTC. It is translated as CASSASINSGANVLTF.

There are a few counts of this clonotype. The chain combines TRBV7-8 with TRBJ1-6, with 9 bases matching TRBD1. This CDR3 spans 17 amino acids. Germline V lookup: CDR1 SGHVS, CDR2 FQNEAQ. Trimming removed 5 bases from V and 3 bases from J; junction bases left unmatched: 8. CDR3 amino acids: CASSKEQGAIYNSPLHF. The CDR3 nucleotides are TGTGCCAGCAGCAAGGAACAGGGGGCAATCTATAATTCACCCCTCCACTTT.

The V call is TRBV7-6, the J call TRBJ2-3, with 8 bases that match TRBD2. The V and J ends lost 6 bases and 4 bases, in that order; junction bases with no gene match: 9. The CDR3 is made up of 15 amino acids. From germline, CDR1 is SGHVS and CDR2 FNYEAQ. In nucleotides, the CDR3 is TGTGCCAGCAGAGTTGACGGACTAGCTTCAGATACGCAGTATTTT. It yields the protein CASRVDGLASDTQYF.

This clonotype has more than one count but fewer than ten. The chain links TRBV7-6 to TRBJ1-1; D is unclear. The V end lost 2 bases, the J end lost 7 bases, and 11 bases lay between the germline ends. Germline V gene sequence: CDR1 SGHVS, CDR2 FNYEAQ. The CDR3 runs 13 residues. The CDR3 nucleotides are TGTGCCAGCAGCTTATTGGACGGGGATGAAGCTTTCTTT. It is translated as CASSLLDGDEAFF.

This clonotype was seen a handful of times. The rearrangement links TRBV2 to TRBJ1-2; perhaps TRBD1 as D (5 bases). The CDR3 loop spans 13 amino acids. Germline loops: CDR1 SNHLY, CDR2 FYNNEI. V dropped 1 base and J dropped 5 bases, with 8 bases sitting between them. The CDR3 region has the DNA TGTGCCAGCAGTGAAGGGGGGGTTTATGGCTACACCTTC. Its translation: CASSEGGVYGYTF.

This chain links TRBV18 with TRBJ2-1; D possibly uses TRBD1 or TRBD2 (5 bases each). CDR3 size: 15 residues. V was clipped by 3 bases and J by 3 bases, with 12 bases between them. In germline, CDR1 is KGHSH, CDR2 LQKENI. Written as DNA, the CDR3 is TGTGCCAGCTCACCGAGGGACCCCGACTACAATGAGCAGTTCTTC. It is translated as CASSPRDPDYNEQFF.

This clonotype came up once. The chain has TRBV25-1 and TRBJ1-1; the D gene is possibly TRBD1 (5 bases). The germline V gene has CDR1 MGHDK and CDR2 SYGVNS. The CDR3 totals 13 residues. V shed 0 bases and J shed 7 bases, with 9 bases lying between them. This CDR3 reads CASSEYGRGEAFF. The CDR3 DNA reads TGTGCCAGCAGTGAATATGGGAGGGGTGAAGCTTTCTTT. The full variable domain, its missing parts supplied by reference TRBV25-1 and TRBJ1-1, is EADIYQTPRYLVIGTGKKITLECSQTMGHDKMYWYQQDPGMELHLIHYSYGVNSTEKGDLSSESTVSRIRTEHFPLTLESARPSHTSQYLCASSEYGRGEAFFGQGTRLTVV.